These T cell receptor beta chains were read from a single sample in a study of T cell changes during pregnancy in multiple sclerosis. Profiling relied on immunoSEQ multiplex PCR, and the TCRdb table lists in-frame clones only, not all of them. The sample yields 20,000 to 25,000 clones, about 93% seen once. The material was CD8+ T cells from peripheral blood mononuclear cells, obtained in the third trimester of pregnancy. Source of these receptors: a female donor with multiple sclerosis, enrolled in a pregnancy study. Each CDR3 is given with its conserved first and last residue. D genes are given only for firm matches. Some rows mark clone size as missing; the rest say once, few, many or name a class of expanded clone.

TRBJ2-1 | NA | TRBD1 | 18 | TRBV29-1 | TGCAGCGTTGAAGATAACATCGCAAAGGACAGGGAGGACAATGAGCAGTTCTTC | CSVEDNIAKDREDNEQFF
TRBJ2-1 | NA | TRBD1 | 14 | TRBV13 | TGTGCCAGCAGCTTTACAGGGGGCTACGATGAGCAGTTCTTC | CASSFTGGYDEQFF
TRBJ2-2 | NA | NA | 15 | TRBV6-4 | TGTGCCAGCAGTGACTCTGACTTGAACACCGGGGAGCTGTTTTTT | CASSDSDLNTGELFF
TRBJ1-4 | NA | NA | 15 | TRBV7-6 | TGTGCCAGCAGCGTTCCAGCGGGAGGCAATGAAAAACTGTTTTTT | CASSVPAGGNEKLFF
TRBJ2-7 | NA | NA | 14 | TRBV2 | TGTGCCAGCAGTCTCGAGGGTCCCTCCTACGAGCAGTACTTC | CASSLEGPSYEQYF
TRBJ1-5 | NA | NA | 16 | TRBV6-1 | TGTGCCAGCAGTGACCATATAGGGGGAGGCAATCAGCCCCAGCATTTT | CASSDHIGGGNQPQHF
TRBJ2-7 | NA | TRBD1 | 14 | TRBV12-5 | TGTGCTAGTGGGGGAGGGACAGGGTGGAGGGAGCAGTACTTC | CASGGGTGWREQYF
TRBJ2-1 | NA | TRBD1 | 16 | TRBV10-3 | TGTGCCATCAGTGACCCCGGGACAGGGGTCACATTACGGCAGTTCTTC | CAISDPGTGVTLRQFF
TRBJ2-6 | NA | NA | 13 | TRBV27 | TGTGCCAGCAGTCCCGGTGGGGCCAACGTCCTGACTTTC | CASSPGGANVLTF
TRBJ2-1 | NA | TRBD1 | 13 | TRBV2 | TGTGCCAGCAGGAGGACAGGAGACAATGAGCAGTTCTTC | CASRRTGDNEQFF
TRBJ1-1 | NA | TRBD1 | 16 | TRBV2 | TGTGCCAGCAGTGCCTCCCTGGAGGACAGGAAAGGTGTAGCTTTCTTT | CASSASLEDRKGVAFF
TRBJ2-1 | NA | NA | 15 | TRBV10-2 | TGCGCCAGCAGTCAGGAGGGAGGCTCCTACAATGAGCAGTTCTTC | CASSQEGGSYNEQFF
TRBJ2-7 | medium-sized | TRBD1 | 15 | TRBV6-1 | TGTGCCAGCAGTGAAGGGGAGACAGGGGGCTACGAGCAGTACTTC | CASSEGETGGYEQYF
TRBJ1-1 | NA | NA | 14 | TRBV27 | TGTGCCAGCAGAACCTTGACAGGCGAGGCTGAAGCTTTCTTT | CASRTLTGEAEAFF
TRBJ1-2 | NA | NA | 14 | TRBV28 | TGTGCCAGCAGTTTATGGGGGGAGGACTATGGCTACACCTTC | CASSLWGEDYGYTF
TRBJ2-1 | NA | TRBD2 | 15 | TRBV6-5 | TGTGCCAGCAGTAGCGGGAGAAAGGCTTACAATGAGCAGTTCTTC | CASSSGRKAYNEQFF
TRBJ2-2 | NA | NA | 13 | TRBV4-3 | TGCGCCAGCAGCCAAGAGAATAGCGGGGAGCTGTTTTTT | CASSQENSGELFF
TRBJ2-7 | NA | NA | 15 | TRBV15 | TGTGCCACCAGCAAGCCCACGGACATAGACTACGAGCAGTACTTC | CATSKPTDIDYEQYF
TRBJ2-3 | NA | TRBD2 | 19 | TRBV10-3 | TGTGCCATCAGTGAGTCGACTCGCGGGACTAGCGGTTACACAGATACGCAGTATTTT | CAISESTRGTSGYTDTQYF
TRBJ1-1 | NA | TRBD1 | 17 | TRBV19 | TGTGCCAGTAGTACCCATACAGGGGGCGCGGGGGACACTGAAGCTTTCTTT | CASSTHTGGAGDTEAFF
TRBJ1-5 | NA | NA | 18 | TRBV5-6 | TGTGCCAGCAGCTTGAAGTGGGGGGGACAAACAAGCAATCAGCCCCAGCATTTT | CASSLKWGGQTSNQPQHF
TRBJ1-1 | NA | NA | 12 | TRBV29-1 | TGCAGCGTTGGCCGGGAGAACACTGAAGCTTTCTTT | CSVGRENTEAFF
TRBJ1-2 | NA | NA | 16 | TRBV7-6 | TGTGCCAGCAGCCCAGAGGGGGGGGCGCCGGAGAATGGCTACACCTTC | CASSPEGGAPENGYTF
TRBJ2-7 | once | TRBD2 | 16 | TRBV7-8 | TGTGCCAGCAGCTTCTGGACTAGCGGGAAGACCTACGAGCAGTACTTC | CASSFWTSGKTYEQYF
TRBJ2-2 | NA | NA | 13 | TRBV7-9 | TGTGCCAGCAGTACAGGGGGGGCCGGGGAGCTGTTTTTT | CASSTGGAGELFF
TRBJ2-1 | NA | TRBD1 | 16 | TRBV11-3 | TGTGCCAGCAGCCACCGGACAGGACACCACCCCCCGGTCCGGTTCTTC | CASSHRTGHHPPVRFF
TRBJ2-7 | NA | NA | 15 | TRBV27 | TGTGCCAGCAGTTTATGGGCAGGCTACTCCTACGAGCAGTACTTC | CASSLWAGYSYEQYF
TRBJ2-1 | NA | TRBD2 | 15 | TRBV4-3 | TGCGCCAGCAGCTCGAGCGGGGGGGCCTACAATGAGCAGTTCTTC | CASSSSGGAYNEQFF
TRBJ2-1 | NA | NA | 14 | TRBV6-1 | TGTGCCAGCAGTGACGGAGTTATGGGCAATGAGCAGTTCTTC | CASSDGVMGNEQFF
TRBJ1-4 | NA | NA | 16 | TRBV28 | TGTGCCAGCAGCTGGAAGTTCCGACTAGAGGACGAAAAACTGTTTTTT | CASSWKFRLEDEKLFF
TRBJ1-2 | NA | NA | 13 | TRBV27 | TGTGCCAGCTCTCTTCGGGAGCAGAGTGGCTACACCTTC | CASSLREQSGYTF
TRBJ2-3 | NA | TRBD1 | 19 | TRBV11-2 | TGTGCCAGCAGCTTATGGGACAGGATTTCAGGGGCCGTCACAGATACGCAGTATTTT | CASSLWDRISGAVTDTQYF
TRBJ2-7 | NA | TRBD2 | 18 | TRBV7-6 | TGTGCCAGCAGCTTAGAAACTAGCGGGAGCGACCTAAACTACGAGCAGTACTTC | CASSLETSGSDLNYEQYF
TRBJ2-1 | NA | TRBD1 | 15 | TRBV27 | TGTGCCAGCAGTGTTCTGCGGACAGGGGGCAATGAGCAGTTCTTC | CASSVLRTGGNEQFF
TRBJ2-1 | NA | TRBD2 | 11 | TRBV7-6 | TGTGCCAGCAGGGGAGGGAATGAGCAGTTCTTC | CASRGGNEQFF
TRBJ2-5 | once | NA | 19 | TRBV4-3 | TGCGCCAGCAGCCAAGTGCTCCTCGGGGGTGGGGGGTTCCAAGAGACCCAGTACTTC | CASSQVLLGGGGFQETQYF
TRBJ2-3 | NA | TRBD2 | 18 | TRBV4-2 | TGTGCCAGCAGCCAAGACTGGCTAGCGGGAGGGAGCACAGATACGCAGTATTTT | CASSQDWLAGGSTDTQYF
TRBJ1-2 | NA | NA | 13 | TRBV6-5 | TGTGCCAGCAGCCTCAGGGGTAGCTATGGCTACACCTTC | CASSLRGSYGYTF
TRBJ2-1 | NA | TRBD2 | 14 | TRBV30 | TGTGCCTGGAAACTAGCGGGAGTGTACAATGAGCAGTTCTTC | CAWKLAGVYNEQFF
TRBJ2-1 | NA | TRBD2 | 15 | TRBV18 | TGTGCCAGCTCTCCCGGACTAGCGGGGGGCCTTGAGCAGTTCTTC | CASSPGLAGGLEQFF
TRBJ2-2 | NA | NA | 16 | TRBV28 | TGTGCCAGCAGTCACCCTCAGGGTACGGTTACCGGGGAGCTGTTTTTT | CASSHPQGTVTGELFF
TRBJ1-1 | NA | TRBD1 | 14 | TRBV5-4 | TGTGCCAGCAGCTACGGGACAGGGGGGACTGAAGCTTTCTTT | CASSYGTGGTEAFF
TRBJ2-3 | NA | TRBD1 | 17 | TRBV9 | TGTGCCAGCAGCTCCCCAGGGGGCGAGGTTAAAACAGATACGCAGTATTTT | CASSSPGGEVKTDTQYF
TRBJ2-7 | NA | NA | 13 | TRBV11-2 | TGTGCCAGCAGCTACCGGGTTTTCTACGAGCAGTACTTC | CASSYRVFYEQYF
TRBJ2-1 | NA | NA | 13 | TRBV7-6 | TGTGCCAGCAGCTCAGGGGAGAGGAATGAGCAGTTCTTC | CASSSGERNEQFF
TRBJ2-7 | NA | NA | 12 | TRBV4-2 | TGTGCCAGCAGCCAAGATACCTACGAGCAGTACTTC | CASSQDTYEQYF
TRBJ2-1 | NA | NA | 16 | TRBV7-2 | TGTGCCAGCAGCTTAGACTGGACAGCATATTACAATGAGCAGTTCTTC | CASSLDWTAYYNEQFF
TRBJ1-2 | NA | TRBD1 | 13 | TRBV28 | TGTGCCAGCAGTTTGGACAGGGAGGTCGGCTACACCTTC | CASSLDREVGYTF